This T cell receptor beta chain comes out of a study of identical twins. TCRdb used MiXCR to reprocess the 5' RACE reads, holding one entry per CDR3 protein. The table shows about 290,000 distinct CDR3 sequences, with 8.5% to 9.5% occurring only once. These records were also assigned to another study, of yellow fever vaccine responses in identical twins.

The sequence was collected from a woman between 18 and 29 years old in good health. Sequencing used CD8+ T cells sorted from blood.

The CDR3 nucleotides are TGTGCCAGCGGAAACGAAGACAGGGCCGGGGAGCTGTTTTTT. This codes for CASGNEDRAGELFF. The genes are TRBV2 and TRBJ2-2, with 7 bases aligning to TRBD1. Losses at the gene ends were 8 bases for V and 6 bases for J; bases not matched to a gene: 9. The germline V gene has CDR1 SNHLY and CDR2 FYNNEI. This CDR3 has 14 residues. Together with reference TRBV2 and TRBJ2-2, the CDR3 gives the full variable domain: EPEVTQTPSHQVTQMGQEVILRCVPISNHLYFYWYRQILGQKVEFLVSFYNNEISEKSEIFDDQFSVERPDGSNFTLKIRSTKLEDSAMYFCASGNEDRAGELFFGEGSRLTVL.